Reported below is one T cell receptor beta chain. V trimming: 6 bases; J trimming: 8 bases; junction bases outside the gene matches: 3. Germline CDR1 reads SGHTA; CDR2 reads FQGNSA. This CDR3 has 11 residues. Residents of 20 to 25 US areas, aged about 18 to 89 years, made up the participants. Cohorts were assigned according to the clinical history that participants reported. Original data processing: For nucleated cells, counts were estimated from reference gene primer amplification. Measured with immunoSEQ multiplex PCR; TCRdb has only the in-frame clones, and not every one. That table supplies the V and J calls and clone size; D and trimming were determined from the DNA. The sample lists about 430,000 clones, about 88% occurring once. The data stem from a study of blood T cell repertoires in COVID-19. For the study at large: Collection of acute and convalescent COVID-19 samples took place in the United States, Italy and Spain.

This chain links TRBV7-2 with TRBJ1-1; 7 bases are shared with TRBD1. The receptor comes from a woman under 30 who had been exposed to COVID-19. Sample: PBMCs or T cells enriched from blood (not recorded which). CDR3 nucleotide sequence: TGTGCCAGCAGTCCGGACAGGGAAGCTTTCTTT. Its protein is CASSPDREAFF.